This T cell receptor (beta chain) was observed in a study of blood T cell repertoires in COVID-19. This table comes from immunoSEQ multiplex PCR, and its TCRdb copy is limited to in-frame clones, with some not included. Among around 92,000 clones listed, about 88% were seen once. The CDR3 covers 14 residues. The junction had 5 bases not matched to a gene; V was cut back by 4 bases and J by 4 bases. Germline CDR1 and CDR2: SGHNT and YYREEE (reference sequence). The chain links TRBV5-4 to TRBJ2-3; TRBD2 matches at 8 bases. The TCR originated in a woman older than 75 with active COVID-19. Sequenced: peripheral blood. The CDR3 loop reads CASSLTSEADTQYF. The CDR3 region has the DNA TGTGCCAGCAGCCTGACTAGCGAGGCAGATACGCAGTATTTT.